These 15 T cell receptor beta chains were sequenced from one sample in a study of cytomegalovirus exposure and HLA in healthy donors. 60 Vbeta and 13 Jbeta primers were used in PCR. Only in-frame clones appear in the TCRdb table, and some are missing; sequencing was by immunoSEQ multiplex PCR. The sample yields around 160,000 clones, 80% seen once. The sample taken for sequencing was PBMCs. These receptors all stem from a man between 18 and 35 years old in good health and CMV-seropositive.

The V call is TRBV28, the J call TRBJ2-5, with D perhaps matching TRBD2 (6 bases). Gene TRBJ2-7 matches the end of the DNA better, so the J call may be wrong. This CDR3 region has 14 residues. Germline V gives CDR1 MDHEN, CDR2 SYDVKM. The CDR3 DNA is TGTGCCAGCACCCTCTCCGGGACTGTCTACGAGCAGTACTTC. As protein: CASTLSGTVYEQYF.

CDR3 coding DNA: TGTGCCAGCGACTCCTCCTACAATGAGCAGTTCTTC. Translated, it gives CASDSSYNEQFF. The genes are TRBV7-9 and TRBJ2-1; D not certain. The length of the CDR3 is 12 residues. Trimming took off 8 bases at V and 0 bases at J, with 5 bases between the two ends. Germline V CDR1 and CDR2: SEHNR, FQNEAQ (reference sequence).

In this sample, this clone turned up once. The V call is TRBV10-1, the J call TRBJ2-3; perhaps TRBD2 as D (6 bases). V was cut by 9 bases and J by 2 bases, with 15 bases left in between. The CDR3 covers 14 residues. Germline V CDR1 and CDR2: WNHNN, SYGVQD (reference sequence). CDR3 sequence reads: CASTPAGDTDTQYF. Written as DNA, the CDR3 is TGCGCCAGTACCCCAGCGGGCGACACAGATACGCAGTATTTT.

The chain carries TRBV10-1 and TRBJ2-7; TRBD1 matches 7 bases. Germline CDR1 WNHNN, CDR2 SYGVQD (reference sequence). CDR3 size: 15 residues. With V trimmed by 9 bases and J by 2 bases, 13 bases remained unmatched. The CDR3: CASHRNDREAYEQYF. DNA of the CDR3: TGCGCCAGTCATCGAAACGACAGGGAAGCCTACGAGCAGTACTTC.

This clone was observed a handful of times. The CDR3 ends on some other residue instead of the conserved phenylalanine or tryptophan, so this is likely a read error. The chain employs TRBV5-5 and TRBJ1-6, with 10 bases aligning to TRBD1. CDR1 SGHKS and CDR2 YYEKEE come from the germline V gene (reference sequence). V was clipped by 4 bases and J by 7 bases; unmatched bases: 2. The CDR3 totals 14 residues. The DNA of the CDR3 is TGTGCCAGCAGCGGGGACAGGGGAAATTCACCCCTCCACCTT. Amino acids: CASSGDRGNSPLHL.

The genes are TRBV28 and TRBJ1-2; unclear D gene. CDR3 length: 15 amino acids. V was pared by 7 bases and J by 2 bases, with 17 bases between. Germline-derived CDR1 and CDR2 are MDHEN and SYDVKM. The CDR3 DNA reads TGTGCCAGCACCGGACCGGGGAACCTGAACTATGGCTACACCTTC. Translated, it gives CASTGPGNLNYGYTF.

The chain has TRBV7-9 and TRBJ1-1, with TRBD1 as a possible D gene (6 bases). The CDR3 runs 13 residues. Germline V gene data show CDR1 as SEHNR and CDR2 as FQNEAQ (reference sequence). Between the trimmed V and J ends, which lost 6 bases and 5 bases, there was a span of 13 bases. The CDR3 region is CASSRGGGTEAFF. Here the CDR3 DNA reads TGTGCCAGCAGTAGGGGGGGAGGGACTGAAGCTTTCTTT.

The genes are TRBV18 and TRBJ2-2; 9 nucleotides align to TRBD2. V lost 4 bases to trimming and J lost 7 bases; unmatched junction nucleotides: 7. Germline-derived CDR1 and CDR2 are KGHSH and LQKENI. The CDR3 runs to 15 residues. The CDR3 bases are TGTGCCAGCTCACTTAGCGGGAGTGCTAACGGGGAGCTGTTTTTT. It codes for CASSLSGSANGELFF.

The chain recombines TRBV15 with TRBJ1-2; D is unresolved. The CDR3 sequence is 16 residues long. V was shortened by 3 bases and J by 8 bases, with 22 bases between the two germline ends. Looked up from germline, CDR1 is LNHNV and CDR2 is YYDKDF (reference sequence). The CDR3, as DNA: TGTGCCACCAGCAGGCATCCCGTTCGAACAGTCGACGGCTACACCTTC. Protein sequence: CATSRHPVRTVDGYTF.

This clone was found a few times. The J gene is TRBJ1-4, the V gene TRBV14; maybe TRBD1 (6 bases). V dropped 3 bases and J dropped 10 bases, with 9 bases sitting between them. The germline V gene has CDR1 SGHDN and CDR2 FVKESK. This CDR3 has 12 amino acids. The DNA for the CDR3 is TGTGCCAGCAGCCAGTCAGGGGTAAAACTGTTTTTT. Amino acid sequence: CASSQSGVKLFF.

The chain recombines TRBV6-5 with TRBJ1-2; TRBD1 aligns across 7 bases. J gave up 3 bases and V 5 bases, and 6 bases lay outside the gene matches. The CDR3 spans 14 residues. Germline values: CDR1 MNHEY, CDR2 SVGAGI. CDR3 in DNA: TGTGCCAGCAGTCTACACACAGGGGACTATGGCTACACCTTC. Its translation: CASSLHTGDYGYTF.

CDR3 nucleotides: TGTGCCAGTAGTATATGGAGGGGTGGAAACTATGGCTACACCTTC. Translation: CASSIWRGGNYGYTF. The chain links TRBV19 to TRBJ1-2, with D perhaps TRBD1 (5 bases). There are 15 residues in the CDR3. Trimming shortened V by 2 bases and J by 2 bases, and 12 bases separated the two germline ends. The germline V gene encodes CDR1 LNHDA and CDR2 SQIVND (reference sequence).

This rearrangement joins TRBV5-1 to TRBJ2-1; D is possibly TRBD1 (6 bases). V was pared by 2 bases and J by 10 bases, with 10 bases between. The germline V gene has CDR1 SGHRS and CDR2 YFSETQ. The CDR3 is 12 amino acids. CDR3 DNA sequence: TGCGCCAGCAGCTTTACAGGGAACGAGCAGTTCTTC. Translation: CASSFTGNEQFF.

V usage is TRBV7-3 and J usage is TRBJ1-5, with unresolved D. Trimming stripped 1 base from V and 0 bases from J, with 13 bases between. The CDR3 has 17 amino acids. Germline CDR1 reads SGHTA; CDR2 reads FQGTGA. The CDR3 reads CASSLNGWQCSNQPQHF. The CDR3 DNA sequence: TGTGCCAGCAGCTTAAATGGTTGGCAGTGTAGCAATCAGCCCCAGCATTTT.

The genes are TRBV7-8 and TRBJ2-7, with 7 nucleotides matching TRBD2. This CDR3 has 13 residues. Germline CDR1 SGHVS, CDR2 FQNEAQ. The V segment lost 5 bases and the J segment 6 bases; nucleotides outside the gene matches: 7. CDR3 nucleotides: TGTGCCAGCAGCACGCAGACGGGAGGCGAGCAGTACTTC. Amino acid sequence: CASSTQTGGEQYF.